The next 21 T cell receptor beta chains were all read from a single sample in a study of blood T cells in healthy people across ages. Primed by a sample-barcoded 5' primer and a J-beta primer mix, a second PCR proceeded for 7 to 11 cycles. TCRdb ran MiXCR on the 5' RACE reads and lists one entry per CDR3 protein. The sample lists fewer than 900,000 distinct CDR3 sequences, 43% occurring once. Sequenced material: blood. These receptors were collected from a woman aged 60-75 years in good health.

This clonotype was counted ten times or more. A much larger clone differs from this one at a single base, so this may be a read error. CDR3 in DNA: TGTGCCAGCAACTCCTACAATGAGCAGTTCTTC. It yields the protein CASNSYNEQFF. The chain is built from TRBV27 and TRBJ2-1; D is ambiguous. The CDR3 contains 11 residues. V lost 7 bases, J lost 0 bases, and 1 base lay in between. The germline CDR1 and CDR2 sequences are MNHEY and SMNVEV (reference sequence).

As regards this clonotype: This may be a read error, as it is one base from a much larger clone. The chain joins TRBV20-1 to TRBJ2-7, with 7 bases matching TRBD1. The CDR3 contains 13 residues. Germline lookup yields CDR1 DFQATT and CDR2 SNEGSKA (reference sequence). Germline trimming cut 7 bases from V and 2 bases from J; bases unmatched to any gene: 8. DNA of the CDR3: TGCAGTGGGAGGTGGGACAGTACCTACGAGCAGTACTTC. Amino acid sequence: CSGRWDSTYEQYF.

The chain employs TRBV12-3 or TRBV12-4 and TRBJ2-1; 12 nucleotides align to TRBD2. The CDR3 covers 18 residues. J was trimmed by 5 bases and V by 6 bases; bases with no gene match: 14. In DNA, the CDR3 is TGTGCCAGCAGGTCCTCACTAGCGGGGGGCCTTCCTAACAATGAGCAGTTCTTC. This sequence encodes CASRSSLAGGLPNNEQFF.

Worth noting for this clonotype: Its ends do not fully match the called genes, so a read error is possible. V gene TRBV7-2 combines with J gene TRBJ2-5; 8 bases align to TRBD1. Looked up from germline, CDR1 is SGHTA and CDR2 is FQGNSA. The CDR3 contains 16 residues. The CDR3 protein is CVSSLRGQGGRETQYF. The CDR3 DNA reads as TGTGTCAGCAGCTTAAGAGGACAGGGTGGTAGAGAGACCCAGTACTTC.

This rearrangement joins TRBV9 to TRBJ2-1, with D perhaps matching TRBD1 (5 bases). The V gene lost 2 bases and the J gene lost 6 bases, with 9 bases spanning the gap. This CDR3 is built from 13 residues. Germline-derived CDR1 and CDR2 are SGDLS and YYNGEE. For the CDR3, the DNA is TGTGCCAGCAGCGTGACAGTAACCAATGAGCAGTTCTTC. Its protein product is CASSVTVTNEQFF.

A few counts support this clonotype. V and J are TRBV10-3 and TRBJ1-2, with TRBD1 matching over 7 bases. CDR3 length equals 17 residues. The J segment lost 1 base and the V segment lost 0 bases, leaving 8 bases of the junction unmatched. Looked up from germline, CDR1 is ENHRY and CDR2 is SYGVKD. CDR3: CAISESGGQSINYGYTF. The CDR3 DNA reads as TGTGCCATCAGTGAGTCAGGGGGCCAGTCAATTAACTATGGCTACACCTTC.

V gene TRBV28 combines with J gene TRBJ2-3; 8 bases are shared with TRBD1. Germline values: CDR1 MDHEN, CDR2 SYDVKM. Losses at the gene ends were 6 bases for V and 4 bases for J; bases not matched to a gene: 6. This CDR3 is built from 14 residues. The DNA for the CDR3 is TGTGCCAGCAGACAGGGGGTTTTCGCAGATACGCAGTATTTT. It yields the protein CASRQGVFADTQYF.

This chain connects TRBV12-3 or TRBV12-4 to TRBJ2-5; D may be TRBD2 (6 bases). V lost 3 bases to trimming and J lost 0 bases, with 14 bases between them. CDR3 length: 16 residues. CDR3 coding DNA: TGTGCCAGCAGTTTTGGCGGGACGGGGTACCAAGAGACCCAGTACTTC. Translation: CASSFGGTGYQETQYF.

This clonotype was detected only a few times. This sequence joins TRBV29-1 and TRBJ2-2; 9 bases align to TRBD1. The CDR3 runs to 14 residues. V dropped 4 bases and J dropped 5; count of bases not matched to a gene: 5. Germline CDR1 reads SQVTM; CDR2 reads ANQGSEA. DNA of the CDR3: TGCAGCGTTGTGAGACAGGGGGATACCGGGGAGCTGTTTTTT. Residues: CSVVRQGDTGELFF.

This CDR3 reads CASTSQGVNQPQHF. DNA of the CDR3: TGTGCCAGCACTTCCCAGGGGGTGAATCAGCCCCAGCATTTT. V usage is TRBV12-3 or TRBV12-4 and J usage is TRBJ1-5; 7 nucleotides align to TRBD1. The CDR3 sequence is 14 residues long. With V trimmed by 7 bases and J by 4 bases, 7 bases remained unmatched.

The genes are TRBV6-6 and TRBJ2-7, with 8 bases identical to TRBD2. V shed 5 bases and J 4 bases; nucleotides not matched to a gene: 10. The germline gives CDR1 MNHNY, CDR2 SVGAGI (reference sequence). The CDR3 has 15 residues. CDR3 bases: TGTGCCAGCAGTGCCACCGGGACTAGGTGGTACGAGCAGTACTTC. Translation gives CASSATGTRWYEQYF.

The chain joins TRBV5-1 to TRBJ2-5, with D hard to call. The CDR3 runs 14 residues. Germline CDR1 is SGHRS and CDR2 is YFSETQ. V was cut by 0 bases and J by 7 bases, with 13 bases left in between. The CDR3 DNA reads TGCGCCAGCAGCTTGGACGGAATGAGTAGGACCCAGTACTTC. Encoded protein: CASSLDGMSRTQYF.

This clonotype has a handful of counts. V and J are TRBV3-1 and TRBJ2-1, with D possibly called TRBD1 or TRBD2 (5 bases each). Trimming left V 0 bases short and J 9 bases short, with 9 bases between. Looked up from germline, CDR1 is LGHDT and CDR2 is YNNKEL (reference sequence). The CDR3 length is 13 residues. The CDR3 here is CASSQDPGTEQFF. In nucleotides, the CDR3 is TGTGCCAGCAGCCAAGATCCCGGGACTGAGCAGTTCTTC.

This clonotype turned up a few times. CDR3 DNA: TGCAGTGCCGCGCGGGCAGAAGAGACCCAGTACTTC. Translated, it gives CSAARAEETQYF. The gene calls are TRBV20-1 and TRBJ2-5; weak D call: TRBD2 (5 bases). This CDR3 spans 12 amino acids. Trimming stripped 6 bases from V and 3 bases from J, with 11 bases between. Germline V lookup: CDR1 DFQATT, CDR2 SNEGSKA (reference sequence).

Details on this clonotype: Mismatch with germline at one junction end may stem from a read error. CDR3 coding DNA: TGTGCCGGCAGCTGGCGGGTAGCGGGAGGACTGAATGAGCAGTTCTTC. Translated: CAGSWRVAGGLNEQFF. This chain uses TRBV7-8 with TRBJ2-1, with 10 positions matching TRBD2. This CDR3 region has 16 residues. CDR1 is SGHVS and CDR2 is FQNEAQ in the germline V gene.

This sequence joins TRBV12-3 or TRBV12-4 and TRBJ2-3; D might be TRBD1 or TRBD2, each matching 5 bases. The CDR3 extends over 17 amino acids. V was shortened by 5 bases and J by 2 bases, with 20 bases between the two germline ends. The chain's CDR3 is CASSPRPGGVFTDTQYF. In nucleotides, the CDR3 is TGTGCCAGCAGTCCCCGGCCTGGGGGAGTGTTCACAGATACGCAGTATTTT.

The V call is TRBV5-1, the J call TRBJ2-7, with D possibly being TRBD1 or TRBD2 (5 bases each). The CDR3 is made up of 15 amino acids. Per the germline V gene, CDR1 is SGHRS and CDR2 is YFSETQ. Deletions cut 4 bases from V and 3 bases from J, with 17 bases between. The CDR3 here is CASSPLAGIDYEQYF. The CDR3 region has the DNA TGCGCCAGCAGCCCCCTAGCAGGGATCGACTACGAGCAGTACTTC.

Notes on this clonotype: A much larger clone differs by one base, so this may be a read error. The gene calls are TRBV25-1 and TRBJ2-5; D gene ambiguous. CDR1 and CDR2 from the germline V gene are MGHDK and SYGVNS. The CDR3 runs to 13 residues. This chain's CDR3 is CASSRDDQGTQYF. For the CDR3, the DNA is TGTGCCAGCAGCCGCGACGACCAAGGGACCCAGTACTTC. Together with reference TRBV25-1 and TRBJ2-5, the CDR3 gives the full variable domain: EADIYQTPRYLVIGTGKKITLECSQTMGHDKMYWYQQDPGMELHLIHYSYGVNSTEKGDLSSESTVSRIRTEHFPLTLESARPSHTSQYLCASSRDDQGTQYFGPGTRLLVL.

Concerning this clonotype itself: Given a much more abundant clone one base away, this may be a read error. The chain recombines TRBV4-1 with TRBJ2-4; 9 nucleotides match TRBD1. The CDR3 is made up of 15 amino acids. The ends lost 2 bases at V and 13 bases at J; junction bases unmatched: 12. Looked up from germline, CDR1 is MGHRA and CDR2 is YSYEKL. The CDR3 DNA sequence: TGCGCCAGCAGCCAACCGACAGGGGGATACAATGAGCAGTACTTC. The encoded protein is CASSQPTGGYNEQYF.

For this clonotype: A read error may explain this, as a much larger clone is one base away. The chain links TRBV7-2 to TRBJ1-2; a weak D match, TRBD1 (6 bases). The CDR3 consists of 14 residues. Germline CDR1 is SGHTA and CDR2 is FQGNSA. This CDR3 reads CAGSQSDRFYGYTF. The DNA of the CDR3 is TGTGCCGGCAGCCAATCGGACAGATTCTATGGCTACACCTTC.

The J gene is TRBJ2-5, the V gene TRBV4-1, with a possible D match to TRBD1 (5 bases). CDR1 MGHRA and CDR2 YSYEKL come from the germline V gene. The CDR3 sequence is 15 residues long. Trimming left V 4 bases short and J 2 bases short, with 14 bases between. The CDR3 sequence is CASSPNDRVQETQYF. The CDR3 bases are TGCGCCAGCAGCCCGAATGACAGAGTTCAAGAGACCCAGTACTTC.